This TCR beta chain originates from a study of post-analysis software for immune sequencing data. Whole-study findings and limits: Relative to controls, patients had about 5 TRBV segments at higher frequency, with TRBV5-6, TRBV5-1 and TRBV20-1 among these.

Unique molecular identifiers were carried by the TCR beta cDNA libraries. TCRdb analysed the PCR reads with MiXCR anew, one entry per CDR3 protein. The sample yields hundreds of thousands of distinct CDR3 sequences, 55% to 60% seen once. Germline CDR1 is LGHNA and CDR2 is YNFKEQ. There are 18 residues in the CDR3. V lost 1 base, J lost 0 bases, and 13 bases lay in between. On this clonotype itself: Its antigen is unidentified.

The TCR was taken from a girl aged 2-10 years with multiple sclerosis. J is TRBJ2-6 and V is TRBV4-2, with D perhaps being TRBD1 or TRBD2 (6 bases each). The sample consisted of blood. The CDR3 protein is CASSQVGGRYSGANVLTF. CDR3 nucleotides: TGTGCCAGCAGCCAAGTCGGGGGCAGATACTCTGGGGCCAACGTCCTGACTTTC.